This record concerns one TCR beta chain sequence. What it binds is unknown. Repertoires were generated with immunoSEQ multiplex PCR, while TCRdb's copy carries only in-frame clones and drops some. The sample holds 110,000 to 150,000 clones, about 92% seen once. This entry comes from a study of T cell responses to AZD1222 COVID-19 vaccine. The CDR3 contains 15 residues. The ends were cut back, 6 bases at V and 5 bases at J, with 17 bases in the middle. Germline CDR1 is ENHRY and CDR2 is SYGVKD. General study points: When two AZD1222 doses had been given, Spike-specific TCR breadth and depth rose. Clonal diversity was possibly underestimated; the donors were predominantly white British and more often female.

The sequences come from peripheral blood, collected after recovery from COVID-19. The rearrangement joins TRBV10-3 to TRBJ2-4; D ambiguous. This TCR derives from an adult who had recovered from COVID-19. Here the CDR3 reads CAIRAGPYRENIQYF. In DNA form, the CDR3 reads TGTGCCATCAGGGCTGGGCCCTACAGAGAAAACATTCAGTACTTC.